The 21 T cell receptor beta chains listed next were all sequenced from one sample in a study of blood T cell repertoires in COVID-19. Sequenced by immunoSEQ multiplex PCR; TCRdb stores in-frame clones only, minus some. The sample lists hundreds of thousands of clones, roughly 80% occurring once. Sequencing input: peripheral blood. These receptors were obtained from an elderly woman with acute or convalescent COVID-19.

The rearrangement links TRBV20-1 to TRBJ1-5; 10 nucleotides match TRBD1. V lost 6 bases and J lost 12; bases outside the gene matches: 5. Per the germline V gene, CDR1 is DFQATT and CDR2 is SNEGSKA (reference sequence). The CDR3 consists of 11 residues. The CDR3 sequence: CSAHDRGRQHF. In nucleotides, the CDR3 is TGCAGTGCCCACGACAGGGGGCGCCAGCATTTT.

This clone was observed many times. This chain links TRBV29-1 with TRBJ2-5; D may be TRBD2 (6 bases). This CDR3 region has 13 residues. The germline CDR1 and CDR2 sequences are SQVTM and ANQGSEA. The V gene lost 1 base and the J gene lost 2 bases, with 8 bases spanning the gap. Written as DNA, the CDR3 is TGCAGCGTTGAAGGGGGGGTTCAAGAGACCCAGTACTTC. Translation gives CSVEGGVQETQYF.

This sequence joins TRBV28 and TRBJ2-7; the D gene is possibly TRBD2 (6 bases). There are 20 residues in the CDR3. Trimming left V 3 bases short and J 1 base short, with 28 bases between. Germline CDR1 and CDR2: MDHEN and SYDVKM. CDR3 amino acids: CASSFPLGREVEKVSYEQYF. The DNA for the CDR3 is TGTGCCAGCAGTTTCCCCCTAGGGCGGGAAGTTGAGAAAGTGTCCTACGAGCAGTACTTC.

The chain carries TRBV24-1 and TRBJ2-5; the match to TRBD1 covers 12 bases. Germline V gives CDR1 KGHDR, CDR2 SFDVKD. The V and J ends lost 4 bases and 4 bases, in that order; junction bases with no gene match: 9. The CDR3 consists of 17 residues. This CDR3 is CATSEAPGQGAGETQYF. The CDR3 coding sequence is TGTGCCACCAGTGAAGCGCCGGGACAGGGGGCCGGAGAGACCCAGTACTTC.

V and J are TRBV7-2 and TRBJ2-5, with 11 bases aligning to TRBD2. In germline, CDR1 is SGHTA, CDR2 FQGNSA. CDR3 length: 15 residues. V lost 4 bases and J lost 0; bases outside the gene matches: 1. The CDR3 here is CASSWTSGYQETQYF. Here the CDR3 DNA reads TGTGCCAGCAGCTGGACTAGCGGGTACCAAGAGACCCAGTACTTC. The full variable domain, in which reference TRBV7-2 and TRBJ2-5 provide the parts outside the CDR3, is GAGVSQSPSNKVTEKGKDVELRCDPISGHTALYWYRQSLGQGLEFLIYFQGNSAPDKSGLPSDRFSAERTGGSVSTLTIQRTQQEDSAVYLCASSWTSGYQETQYFGPGTRLLVL.

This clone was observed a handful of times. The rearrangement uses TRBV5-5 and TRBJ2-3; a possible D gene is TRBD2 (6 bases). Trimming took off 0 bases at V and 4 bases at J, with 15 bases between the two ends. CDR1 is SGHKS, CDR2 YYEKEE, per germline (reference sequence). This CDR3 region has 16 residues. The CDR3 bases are TGTGCCAGCAGCTTGGTATTGGTGCGGGGAGCAGATACGCAGTATTTT. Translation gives CASSLVLVRGADTQYF.

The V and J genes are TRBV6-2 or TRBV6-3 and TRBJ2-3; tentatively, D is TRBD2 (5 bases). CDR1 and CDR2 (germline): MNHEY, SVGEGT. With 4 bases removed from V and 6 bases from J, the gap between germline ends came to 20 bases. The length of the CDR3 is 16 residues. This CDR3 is CASSSGLPPRQDTQYF. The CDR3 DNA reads TGTGCCAGCAGTTCTGGACTGCCTCCCCGCCAGGATACGCAGTATTTT.

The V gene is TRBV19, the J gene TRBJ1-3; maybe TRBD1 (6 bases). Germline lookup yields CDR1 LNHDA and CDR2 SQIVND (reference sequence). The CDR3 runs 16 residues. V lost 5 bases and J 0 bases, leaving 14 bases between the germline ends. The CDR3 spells CASSPRTESSGNTIYF. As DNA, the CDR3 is TGTGCCAGTAGTCCCCGGACAGAGAGCTCTGGAAACACCATATATTTT. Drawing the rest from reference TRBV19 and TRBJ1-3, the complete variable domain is DGGITQSPKYLFRKEGQNVTLSCEQNLNHDAMYWYRQDPGQGLRLIYYSQIVNDFQKGDIAEGYSVSREKKESFPLTVTSAQKNPTAFYLCASSPRTESSGNTIYFGEGSWLTVV.

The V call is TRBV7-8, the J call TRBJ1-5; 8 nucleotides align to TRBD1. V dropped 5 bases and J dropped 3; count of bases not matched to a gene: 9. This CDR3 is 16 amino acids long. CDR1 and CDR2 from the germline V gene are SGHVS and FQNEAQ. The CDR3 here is CASSAATGVFNQPQHF. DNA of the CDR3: TGTGCCAGCAGCGCCGCGACAGGGGTTTTCAATCAGCCCCAGCATTTT.

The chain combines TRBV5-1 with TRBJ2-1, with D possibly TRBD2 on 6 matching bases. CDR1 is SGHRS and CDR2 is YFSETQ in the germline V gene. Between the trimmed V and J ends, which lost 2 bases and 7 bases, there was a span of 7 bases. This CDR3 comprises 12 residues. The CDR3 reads CASSFAGNEQFF. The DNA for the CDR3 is TGCGCCAGCAGCTTTGCGGGGAATGAGCAGTTCTTC.

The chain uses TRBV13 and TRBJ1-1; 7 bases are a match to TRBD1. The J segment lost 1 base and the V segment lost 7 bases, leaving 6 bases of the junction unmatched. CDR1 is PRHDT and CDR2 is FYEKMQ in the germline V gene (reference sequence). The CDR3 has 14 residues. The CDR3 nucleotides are TGTGCCAGCACCCAGGGACAGACGAACACTGAAGCTTTCTTT. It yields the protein CASTQGQTNTEAFF.

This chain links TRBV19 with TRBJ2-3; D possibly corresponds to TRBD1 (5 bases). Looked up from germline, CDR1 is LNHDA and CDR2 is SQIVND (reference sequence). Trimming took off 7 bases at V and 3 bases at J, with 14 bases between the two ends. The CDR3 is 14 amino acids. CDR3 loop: CASTPRGGTDTQYF. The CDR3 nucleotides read TGTGCCAGTACTCCAAGGGGTGGGACAGATACGCAGTATTTT. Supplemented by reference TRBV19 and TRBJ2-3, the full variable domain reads DGGITQSPKYLFRKEGQNVTLSCEQNLNHDAMYWYRQDPGQGLRLIYYSQIVNDFQKGDIAEGYSVSREKKESFPLTVTSAQKNPTAFYLCASTPRGGTDTQYFGPGTRLTVL.

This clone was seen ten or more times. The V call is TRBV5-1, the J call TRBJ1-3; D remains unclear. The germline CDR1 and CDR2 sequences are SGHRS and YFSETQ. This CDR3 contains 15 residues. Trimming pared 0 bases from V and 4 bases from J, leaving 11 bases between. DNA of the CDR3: TGCGCCAGCAGCTTGGGCTCAGGAAGAGGAAACACCATATATTTT. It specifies CASSLGSGRGNTIYF.

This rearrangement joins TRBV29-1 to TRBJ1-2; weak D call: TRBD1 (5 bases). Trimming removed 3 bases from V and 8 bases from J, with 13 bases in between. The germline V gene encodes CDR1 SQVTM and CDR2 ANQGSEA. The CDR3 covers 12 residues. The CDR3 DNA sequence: TGCAGCGTTGAGGGGCAGCTAGGAGGCTACACCTTC. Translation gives CSVEGQLGGYTF.

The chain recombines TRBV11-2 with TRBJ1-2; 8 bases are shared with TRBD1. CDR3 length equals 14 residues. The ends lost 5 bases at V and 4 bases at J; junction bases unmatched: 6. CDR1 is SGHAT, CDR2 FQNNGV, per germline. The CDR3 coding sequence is TGTGCCAGCAGCCTAGGACAGGGCGTCTATGGCTACACCTTC. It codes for CASSLGQGVYGYTF.

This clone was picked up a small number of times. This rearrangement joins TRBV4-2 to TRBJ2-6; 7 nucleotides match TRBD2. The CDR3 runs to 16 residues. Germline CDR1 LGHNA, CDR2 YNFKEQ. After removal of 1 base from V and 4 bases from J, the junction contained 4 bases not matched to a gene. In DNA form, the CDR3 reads TGTGCCAGCAGCCAAGTTGCGGGAGCCGGGGCCAACGTCCTGACTTTC. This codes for CASSQVAGAGANVLTF.

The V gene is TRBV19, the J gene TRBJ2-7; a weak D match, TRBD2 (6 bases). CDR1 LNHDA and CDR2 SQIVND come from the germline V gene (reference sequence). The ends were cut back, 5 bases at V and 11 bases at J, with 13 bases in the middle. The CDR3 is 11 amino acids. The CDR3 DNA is TGTGCCAGTAGTCTCCGGAGGAGGGAGTACTTC. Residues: CASSLRRREYF.

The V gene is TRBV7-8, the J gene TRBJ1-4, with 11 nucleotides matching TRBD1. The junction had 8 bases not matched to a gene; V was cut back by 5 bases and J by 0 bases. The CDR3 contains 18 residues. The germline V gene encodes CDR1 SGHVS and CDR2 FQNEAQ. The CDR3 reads CASSGRTGGSATNEKLFF. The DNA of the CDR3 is TGTGCCAGCAGCGGTAGGACAGGGGGCAGTGCAACTAATGAAAAACTGTTTTTT.

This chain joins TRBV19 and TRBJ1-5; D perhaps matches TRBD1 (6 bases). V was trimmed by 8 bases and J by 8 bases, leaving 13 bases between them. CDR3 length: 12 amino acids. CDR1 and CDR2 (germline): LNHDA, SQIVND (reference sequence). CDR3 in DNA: TGTGCCAGTCGGGGTCCAGGGGAGCCCCAGCATTTT. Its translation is CASRGPGEPQHF.

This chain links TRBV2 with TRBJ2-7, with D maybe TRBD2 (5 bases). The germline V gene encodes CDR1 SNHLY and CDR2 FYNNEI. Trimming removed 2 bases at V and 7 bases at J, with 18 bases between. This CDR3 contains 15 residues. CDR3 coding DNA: TGTGCCAGCAGTGAAACGGCGGGCCCCACCTGGGAGCAGTACTTC. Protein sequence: CASSETAGPTWEQYF.

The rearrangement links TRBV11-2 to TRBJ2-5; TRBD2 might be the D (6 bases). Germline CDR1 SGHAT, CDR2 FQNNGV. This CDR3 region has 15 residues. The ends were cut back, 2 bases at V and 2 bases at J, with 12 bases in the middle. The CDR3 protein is CASSLRGNKQETQYF. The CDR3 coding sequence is TGTGCCAGCAGCTTACGGGGGAATAAACAAGAGACCCAGTACTTC.